The TCR beta chain described here comes from a study of shared clonotypes between healthy human individuals. This clone was seen once. Its antigen is not known. CD45RO-negative CD8 cells positively selected for CCR7 made up the naive population, which excluded terminally differentiated effector memory CD45RA+ cells. The deep-level immunoSEQ assay was used. The repertoire was sequenced with immunoSEQ multiplex PCR; TCRdb's copy has only in-frame clones and lacks some. The sample shows 600,000 or so clones, 98% of them seen only once. Study conclusions and caveats: The study found lower generation probabilities in non-shared clonotypes than in those shared by all four donors. A few donors shared approximately 5% of their naive CD4 clonotypes.

With 3 bases removed from V and 2 bases from J, the gap between germline ends came to 23 bases. The CDR3 totals 18 residues. The germline CDR1 and CDR2 sequences are SGHVT and SQSDAQ. The TCR comes from a man aged 25-45 years in good health. The rearrangement links TRBV7-4 to TRBJ2-7; TRBD2 might be the D (5 bases). Sequenced: naive CD8+ T cells sorted from blood. The CDR3 DNA sequence: TGTGCCAGCAGCTTTGGGTCTGAGGGCCCTTGGACCGCCTACGAGCAGTACTTC. It codes for CASSFGSEGPWTAYEQYF.